Below are 8 T cell receptor beta chains sequenced from a single sample in a study of OX40 agonist ivuxolimab in advanced cancers. Assay: immunoSEQ multiplex PCR; the TCRdb copy retains only in-frame clones and omits some. The sample includes fewer than 75,000 clones, about 89% seen only once; the top ten take about 3.9%. Sequencing was performed on CD4+ or CD8+ T cells sorted from blood, taken in a trial of the OX40 agonist ivuxolimab. These receptors were taken from an adult with an advanced solid tumor such as melanoma, head and neck, liver or kidney cancer.

V usage is TRBV5-1 and J usage is TRBJ2-5; D gene unclear. The CDR3 contains 15 residues. From germline, CDR1 is SGHRS and CDR2 YFSETQ. V was cut by 0 bases and J by 2 bases, with 11 bases left in between. For the CDR3, the DNA is TGCGCCAGCAGCTTGGGGGCGGATTATCAAGAGACCCAGTACTTC. It translates to CASSLGADYQETQYF.

The V and J genes are TRBV7-9 and TRBJ2-7; tentative D call: TRBD2 (5 bases). The V and J ends lost 5 bases and 5 bases respectively, with 19 bases between them. The CDR3 is 15 residues long. CDR1 and CDR2 from the germline V gene are SEHNR and FQNEAQ (reference sequence). The CDR3 loop reads CASSPFLEGEHEQYF. The CDR3, as DNA: TGTGCCAGCAGCCCGTTCCTCGAGGGAGAACACGAGCAGTACTTC. Full variable domain (missing parts from reference TRBV7-9 and TRBJ2-7): DTGVSQNPRHKITKRGQNVTFRCDPISEHNRLYWYRQTLGQGPEFLTYFQNEAQLEKSRLLSDRFSAERPKGSFSTLEIQRTEQGDSAMYLCASSPFLEGEHEQYFGPGTRLTVT.

CDR3 DNA sequence: TGTGCCCAAACCGGGCTAGCGGGCTACAATGAGCAGTTCTTC. This gives the protein CAQTGLAGYNEQFF. The chain links TRBV30 to TRBJ2-1, with TRBD2 matching over 8 bases. CDR3 size: 14 residues. The ends lost 8 bases at V and 3 bases at J; junction bases unmatched: 9. CDR1 is GTSNPN, CDR2 SVGIG, per germline (reference sequence).

The V gene is TRBV2, the J gene TRBJ2-5; a possible D gene is TRBD1 (6 bases). The germline CDR1 and CDR2 sequences are SNHLY and FYNNEI. This CDR3 comprises 14 residues. V was trimmed by 4 bases and J by 5 bases, leaving 14 bases between them. The DNA for the CDR3 is TGTGCCAGCAGTGGACAGGTCTTGTGGGAGACCCAGTACTTC. This codes for CASSGQVLWETQYF.

The gene calls are TRBV6-6 and TRBJ1-1; D call uncertain. Germline-derived CDR1 and CDR2 are MNHNY and SVGAGI (reference sequence). This CDR3 region has 15 residues. Trimming removed 2 bases from V and 0 bases from J, with 10 bases in between. DNA of the CDR3: TGTGCCAGCAGTTACGCGGGCAGCCTGAACACTGAAGCTTTCTTT. Amino acid sequence: CASSYAGSLNTEAFF.

This chain links TRBV4-2 with TRBJ2-4; possibly TRBD2 for D (7 bases). The CDR3 contains 16 residues. The ends were cut back, 0 bases at V and 9 bases at J, with 18 bases in the middle. Germline CDR1 is LGHNA and CDR2 is YNFKEQ. The CDR3 spells CASSQDPQDGGRIQYF. CDR3 DNA: TGTGCCAGCAGCCAAGACCCACAGGACGGGGGGCGCATTCAGTACTTC.

The V gene is TRBV11-2, the J gene TRBJ2-7, with 9 positions matching TRBD2. V lost 0 bases, J lost 2 bases, and 8 bases stayed unmatched. This CDR3 has 17 residues. CDR1 and CDR2 from the germline V gene are SGHAT and FQNNGV. This CDR3 is CASSLDYASGNPYEQYF. CDR3 coding DNA: TGTGCCAGCAGCTTAGATTACGCTAGCGGGAACCCCTACGAGCAGTACTTC.

Only one count was recorded for this clone. The chain uses TRBV11-2 and TRBJ1-6; a possible D gene is TRBD1 (5 bases). V was pared by 5 bases and J by 3 bases, with 11 bases between. Germline lookup yields CDR1 SGHAT and CDR2 FQNNGV. This CDR3 has 15 residues. The CDR3, as DNA: TGTGCCAGCAGCCCCGACAGACTCTATAATTCACCCCTCCACTTT. Protein product: CASSPDRLYNSPLHF.